The 19 T cell receptor beta chains listed next were all sequenced from one sample in a study of T cell responses to AZD1222 COVID-19 vaccine. Only in-frame clones appear in the TCRdb table, and some are missing; sequencing was by immunoSEQ multiplex PCR. The sample carries about 57,000 clones, about 86% recorded once. The sequencing here drew on peripheral blood, taken on day 0 of AZD1222 vaccination. All receptors derive from an adult in good health.

This chain joins TRBV19 and TRBJ2-4; D assignment may be TRBD1 or TRBD2 (5 bases each). Germline loops: CDR1 LNHDA, CDR2 SQIVND (reference sequence). The CDR3 totals 15 residues. Trimming stripped 2 bases from V and 5 bases from J, with 13 bases between. CDR3 amino acids: CASSIIGAGQNIQYF. The CDR3 DNA reads as TGTGCCAGTAGTATAATCGGGGCAGGACAAAACATTCAGTACTTC.

The chain is built from TRBV28 and TRBJ1-5; TRBD1 is a possible D gene (6 bases). There are 13 residues in the CDR3. Between the trimmed V and J ends, which lost 6 bases and 5 bases, there was a span of 11 bases. The V gene's germline CDR1 is MDHEN and CDR2 SYDVKM. CDR3 DNA sequence: TGTGCCAGCAGAGGGGGTGGGTATCAGCCCCAGCATTTT. Its protein is CASRGGGYQPQHF.

The V and J genes are TRBV11-2 and TRBJ2-5; D gene ambiguous. V lost 1 base, J lost 1 base, and 7 bases lay in between. The germline CDR1 and CDR2 sequences are SGHAT and FQNNGV. This CDR3 region has 14 residues. As DNA, the CDR3 is TGTGCCAGCAGCTTAGCCGGGTCCCAAGAGACCCAGTACTTC. Encoded protein: CASSLAGSQETQYF.

The V call is TRBV3-1 (or the pseudogene TRBV3-2), the J call TRBJ1-2, with a possible D match to TRBD1 (5 bases). The CDR3 has 15 residues. Germline CDR1 reads LGHDT; CDR2 reads YNNKEL (reference sequence). Deletions cut 4 bases from V and 4 bases from J, with 16 bases between. The CDR3 protein is CASSPRLEGFYGYTF. The CDR3 coding sequence is TGTGCCAGCAGCCCGCGCCTCGAGGGGTTCTATGGCTACACCTTC.

This sequence joins TRBV5-5 and TRBJ2-5, with D perhaps TRBD1 or TRBD2 (7 bases each). V was trimmed by 0 bases and J by 3 bases, leaving 24 bases between them. The V gene's germline CDR1 is SGHKS and CDR2 YYEKEE (reference sequence). There are 19 residues in the CDR3. In nucleotides, the CDR3 is TGTGCCAGCAGCTTGGTGTGGGGAGGGGGCGCCTCGTCTAAAGAGACCCAGTACTTC. It codes for CASSLVWGGGASSKETQYF.

The chain carries TRBV6-1 and TRBJ2-3, with D perhaps TRBD1 (5 bases). Deletions cut 5 bases from V and 2 bases from J, with 14 bases between. CDR1 MNHNS and CDR2 SASEGT come from the germline V gene. CDR3 length: 15 residues. The CDR3 DNA sequence: TGTGCCAGCAGTTTCGGTCAGGGCGACACAGATACGCAGTATTTT. This encodes CASSFGQGDTDTQYF.

The CDR3 loop reads CASSYQADNEQFF. The CDR3 nucleotides read TGTGCCAGCAGTTACCAGGCGGACAATGAGCAGTTCTTC. This chain uses TRBV6-5 with TRBJ2-1; D is uncertain. This CDR3 region has 13 residues. Germline-derived CDR1 and CDR2 are MNHEY and SVGAGI. Trimming removed 2 bases at V and 5 bases at J, with 7 bases between.

The chain carries TRBV7-6 and TRBJ1-5; 7 bases are shared with TRBD1. The germline V gene has CDR1 SGHVS and CDR2 FNYEAQ. The CDR3 length is 15 residues. J was trimmed by 3 bases and V by 4 bases; bases with no gene match: 6. The chain's CDR3 is CASSSGQTPNQPQHF. Written as DNA, the CDR3 is TGTGCCAGCAGCTCGGGACAGACCCCCAATCAGCCCCAGCATTTT.

V usage is TRBV4-1 and J usage is TRBJ2-1; a possible D gene is TRBD2 (6 bases). The CDR3 runs 14 residues. The V end was cut by 0 bases, the J end by 5 bases, with 8 bases between. Germline lookup yields CDR1 MGHRA and CDR2 YSYEKL. The CDR3 spells CASSQDPGDNEQFF. CDR3 in DNA: TGCGCCAGCAGCCAAGATCCGGGAGACAATGAGCAGTTCTTC.

The genes are TRBV19 and TRBJ1-1; perhaps TRBD1 as D (6 bases). CDR1 and CDR2 (germline): LNHDA, SQIVND (reference sequence). Trimming stripped 3 bases from V and 6 bases from J, with 14 bases between. This CDR3 is built from 14 residues. CDR3 region: CASSMGGDEAEAFF. The CDR3 DNA reads TGTGCCAGTAGTATGGGGGGCGATGAGGCTGAAGCTTTCTTT. The full variable domain, in which reference TRBV19 and TRBJ1-1 provide the parts outside the CDR3, is DGGITQSPKYLFRKEGQNVTLSCEQNLNHDAMYWYRQDPGQGLRLIYYSQIVNDFQKGDIAEGYSVSREKKESFPLTVTSAQKNPTAFYLCASSMGGDEAEAFFGQGTRLTVV.

This chain uses TRBV6-5 with TRBJ2-1, with TRBD2 matching 8 bases. CDR1 and CDR2 (germline): MNHEY, SVGAGI. The CDR3 is made up of 14 amino acids. The V and J ends lost 6 bases and 8 bases, in that order; junction bases with no gene match: 9. The CDR3 region has the DNA TGTGCCAGCAGGGGGATAGCGGGAAGGTATGAGCAGTTCTTC. Residues: CASRGIAGRYEQFF.

V is TRBV6-5 and J is TRBJ1-6; D gene unclear. This CDR3 contains 15 residues. In germline, CDR1 is MNHEY, CDR2 SVGAGI. The V and J ends lost 0 bases and 6 bases respectively, with 9 bases between them. The chain's CDR3 is CASSYSGRLNSPLHF. DNA of the CDR3: TGTGCCAGCAGTTACTCTGGACGGCTTAATTCACCCCTCCACTTT.

J is TRBJ2-2 and V is TRBV5-1, with D possibly matching TRBD2 (6 bases). The V and J ends lost 4 bases and 1 base respectively, with 11 bases between them. From germline, CDR1 is SGHRS and CDR2 YFSETQ. The CDR3 length is 15 residues. CDR3 sequence reads: CASSAGLLNTGELFF. The CDR3 bases are TGCGCCAGCAGCGCGGGACTCCTGAACACCGGGGAGCTGTTTTTT.

The rearrangement joins TRBV9 to TRBJ2-1, with TRBD1 as a possible D gene (6 bases). The CDR3 loop spans 14 amino acids. The V end was cut by 2 bases, the J end by 7 bases, with 13 bases between. In germline, CDR1 is SGDLS, CDR2 YYNGEE. CDR3 DNA sequence: TGTGCCAGCAGCGTCTCTGCAGGGGTAAATGAGCAGTTCTTC. It translates to CASSVSAGVNEQFF.

V usage is TRBV7-3 and J usage is TRBJ2-3, with 9 bases fitting TRBD1. Trimming at V came to 5 bases and at J to 0 bases, leaving 3 bases not matched to a gene. This CDR3 is 15 amino acids long. Germline V CDR1 and CDR2: SGHTA, FQGTGA. The CDR3 DNA reads TGTGCCAGCAGCCCACAGGGGGCCAGCACAGATACGCAGTATTTT. Amino acids: CASSPQGASTDTQYF.

V is TRBV6-5 and J is TRBJ1-2; 9 nucleotides line up with TRBD1. The CDR3 spans 16 residues. CDR1 is MNHEY, CDR2 SVGAGI, per germline. V shed 2 bases, J shed 7 bases, and the junction held 11 bases outside the gene matches. The CDR3 spells CASSYRPRQGGSGYTF. The CDR3, as DNA: TGTGCCAGCAGTTACCGACCGCGACAGGGGGGAAGTGGCTACACCTTC.

This CDR3 reads CASSLRGSEKLFF. The DNA of the CDR3 is TGTGCCAGCAGCTTGAGGGGGAGTGAAAAACTGTTTTTT. The J gene is TRBJ1-4, the V gene TRBV5-4; possible D gene TRBD1, 6 bases. V was cut by 1 base and J by 7 bases, with 8 bases left in between. Germline V CDR1 and CDR2: SGHNT, YYREEE (reference sequence). The CDR3 is made up of 13 amino acids.

The chain recombines TRBV2 with TRBJ2-2; no firm D call. CDR1 and CDR2 from the germline V gene are SNHLY and FYNNEI. V was cut by 8 bases and J by 2 bases, with 9 bases left in between. The CDR3 is 13 residues long. CDR3 region: CASGQSNTGELFF. CDR3 in DNA: TGTGCCAGCGGTCAGTCTAACACCGGGGAGCTGTTTTTT.

The CDR3 loop is CASSLARNDQPQHF. CDR3 DNA: TGTGCCAGCAGCTTAGCACGGAATGATCAGCCCCAGCATTTT. This sequence joins TRBV7-8 and TRBJ1-5; D gene unclear. This CDR3 has 14 residues. Germline CDR1 reads SGHVS; CDR2 reads FQNEAQ. V was cut by 0 bases and J by 5 bases, with 8 bases left in between.